These 10 T cell receptor beta chains originate from one sample sequenced in a study of OX40 agonist ivuxolimab in advanced cancers. Library preparation used the immunoSEQ multiplex PCR assay. In its TCRdb copy, this immuneACCESS table keeps in-frame sequences only and misses some clones. Where compared with another copy, unresolved V genes explain less than half of these, and the others have no known cause. The sample table lists roughly 68,000 clones, roughly 87% of them with a count of one. The ten most abundant clones make up 3% to 4% of the sample. The source material was CD4+ or CD8+ T cells sorted from blood, sampled in a trial of the OX40 agonist ivuxolimab. These receptors originate from an adult with an advanced solid tumor such as melanoma, head and neck, liver or kidney cancer.

The V call is TRBV6-5, the J call TRBJ2-5, with D uncertain. From germline, CDR1 is MNHEY and CDR2 SVGAGI. This CDR3 contains 13 residues. V lost 5 bases, J lost 0 bases, and 7 bases lay in between. The CDR3 loop is CASSDGNQETQYF. The CDR3 DNA is TGTGCCAGCAGTGACGGAAACCAAGAGACCCAGTACTTC.

V is TRBV11-2 and J is TRBJ2-2; 7 positions match TRBD2. With V trimmed by 4 bases and J by 2 bases, 10 bases remained unmatched. Germline V gene data show CDR1 as SGHAT and CDR2 as FQNNGV. The CDR3 is made up of 17 amino acids. The CDR3 DNA follows: TGTGCCAGCAGCTCCGGGGACTACCCCCGAAACACCGGGGAGCTGTTTTTT. Protein product: CASSSGDYPRNTGELFF.

The chain recombines TRBV18 with TRBJ1-1, with TRBD1 matching 11 bases. V was clipped by 2 bases and J by 10 bases; unmatched bases: 3. There are 13 residues in the CDR3. The germline gives CDR1 KGHSH, CDR2 LQKENI. Here the CDR3 reads CASSPGQGAGAFF. Here the CDR3 DNA reads TGTGCCAGCTCACCAGGACAGGGGGCGGGAGCTTTCTTT.

The genes are TRBV7-9 and TRBJ2-6, with unresolved D. The germline V and J ends were trimmed by 2 bases and 0 bases, with 8 bases remaining between them. The germline V gene has CDR1 SEHNR and CDR2 FQNEAQ (reference sequence). The CDR3 spans 16 residues. CDR3 residues: CASSLRQSSGANVLTF. DNA for the CDR3: TGTGCCAGCAGCTTACGTCAGAGCTCTGGGGCCAACGTCCTGACTTTC. The entire variable domain, with the rest obtained from reference TRBV7-9 and TRBJ2-6, is as follows: DTGVSQNPRHKITKRGQNVTFRCDPISEHNRLYWYRQTLGQGPEFLTYFQNEAQLEKSRLLSDRFSAERPKGSFSTLEIQRTEQGDSAMYLCASSLRQSSGANVLTFGAGSRLTVL.

The gene calls are TRBV25-1 and TRBJ2-7; 10 bases line up with TRBD1. This CDR3 contains 13 residues. V lost 6 bases and J lost 5; bases outside the gene matches: 4. From germline, CDR1 is MGHDK and CDR2 SYGVNS. CDR3 amino acids: CASRRQGANEQYF. The CDR3 DNA reads as TGTGCCAGCAGGAGACAGGGGGCGAACGAGCAGTACTTC.

This sequence joins TRBV30 and TRBJ1-1, with 10 bases lining up with TRBD1. Trimming at V came to 5 bases and at J to 5 bases, leaving 5 bases not matched to a gene. The CDR3 is made up of 13 amino acids. Germline CDR1 reads GTSNPN; CDR2 reads SVGIG (reference sequence). The CDR3 is CAWGRTGGTEAFF. CDR3 DNA sequence: TGTGCCTGGGGGCGGACAGGGGGAACTGAAGCTTTCTTT.

The chain has TRBV11-2 and TRBJ2-3, with TRBD2 identical over 7 bases. CDR3 length equals 15 residues. V lost 6 bases to trimming and J lost 2 bases; unmatched junction nucleotides: 8. Germline V CDR1 and CDR2: SGHAT, FQNNGV. CDR3 DNA sequence: TGTGCCAGCAGTTTTACTAGCGCTGTCACAGATACGCAGTATTTT. Residues: CASSFTSAVTDTQYF.

The rearrangement joins TRBV11-1 to TRBJ1-1; tentatively, D is TRBD1 (5 bases). This CDR3 has 15 residues. Per the germline V gene, CDR1 is SGHAT and CDR2 is FQDESV (reference sequence). Deletions cut 3 bases from V and 5 bases from J, with 16 bases between. CDR3 amino acids: CASSLVVRGRTEAFF. The CDR3 DNA reads as TGTGCCAGCAGCTTGGTTGTAAGGGGCAGGACTGAAGCTTTCTTT.

V usage is TRBV7-3 and J usage is TRBJ2-3; D is unclear. The CDR3 runs 14 residues. Germline CDR1 and CDR2: SGHTA and FQGTGA. Deletions cut 5 bases from V and 0 bases from J, with 9 bases between. The CDR3 DNA sequence: TGTGCCAGCAGCCCACGACCTAGCACAGATACGCAGTATTTT. As protein: CASSPRPSTDTQYF.

The chain employs TRBV28 and TRBJ1-2; 7 nucleotides line up with TRBD1. V lost 7 bases, J lost 4 bases, and 15 bases stayed unmatched. The CDR3 runs 16 residues. CDR1 and CDR2 (germline): MDHEN, SYDVKM. This CDR3 is CASIQGRAAGGYGYTF. CDR3 nucleotide sequence: TGTGCCAGCATCCAGGGTCGTGCGGCAGGGGGCTATGGCTACACCTTC.